This entry is about one T cell receptor beta chain. Clones were sequenced by immunoSEQ multiplex PCR, and TCRdb holds only the in-frame ones, with some missing. The sample carries about 95,000 clones, 75% to 90% recorded once. The data stem from a study of cytomegalovirus exposure and HLA in healthy donors. The CDR3 length is 16 residues. V was cut by 6 bases and J by 0 bases, with 18 bases left in between. In germline, CDR1 is LNHDA, CDR2 SQIVND (reference sequence). This sequence was found in a man aged 18 to 29 in good health and CMV-seropositive. The V call is TRBV19, the J call TRBJ2-7; weak D call: TRBD1 (7 bases). The sample consisted of PBMCs. The CDR3 DNA reads as TGTGCCAGTAGCCGGCAACAGGGGAGGAACTCCTACGAGCAGTACTTC. Encoded protein: CASSRQQGRNSYEQYF.